These 30 T cell receptor beta chains share one sample of origin, sequenced in a study of T cells in Graves' hyperthyroidism and ophthalmopathy. Amplification yielded TCR beta CDR3 regions, with RNA transcripts as the source. First-round RT-PCR of the TCR CDR3 relied on the HTBI primer set. In TCRdb, the multiplex PCR reads were re-called with MiXCR into one record per CDR3 protein. The repertoire has some 550,000 distinct CDR3 sequences, less than 25% of them found once; the top ten carry roughly 29%. The source material was blood. The source is a man aged 18 to 30 with Graves' hyperthyroidism.

This clonotype showed up many times. The rearrangement uses TRBV6-1 and TRBJ2-7; 8 nucleotides align to TRBD1. Germline loops: CDR1 MNHNS, CDR2 SASEGT. After removal of 6 bases from V and 9 bases from J, the junction contained 7 bases not matched to a gene. This CDR3 is 12 amino acids long. CDR3 region: CASSPGTGVQYF. The CDR3 DNA sequence: TGTGCCAGCAGCCCCGGGACAGGCGTGCAGTACTTC.

This clonotype was seen a few times. The chain employs TRBV20-1 and TRBJ2-7; 10 positions agree with TRBD2. The CDR3 covers 18 residues. Trimming at V came to 2 bases and at J to 0 bases, leaving 13 bases not matched to a gene. Germline V gives CDR1 DFQATT, CDR2 SNEGSKA (reference sequence). Here the CDR3 reads CSARSVLAGALSSYEQYF. The CDR3 region has the DNA TGCAGTGCTAGATCGGTTCTAGCGGGGGCCCTCAGCTCCTACGAGCAGTACTTC.

In this sample, this clonotype turned up a few times. The chain employs TRBV28 and TRBJ1-2, with TRBD1 as a possible D gene (6 bases). Trimming removed 5 bases from V and 1 base from J, with 17 bases in between. Germline CDR1 and CDR2: MDHEN and SYDVKM. The CDR3 extends over 16 amino acids. The CDR3 DNA sequence: TGTGCCAGCAGTCACGCGGGGGCAGTCGATAACTATGGCTACACCTTC. This gives the protein CASSHAGAVDNYGYTF.

The CDR3 nucleotides are TGTGCCATCAGTGAGTCGACAGGAGTTTACGAGCAGTACTTC. Translating it yields CAISESTGVYEQYF. This sequence joins TRBV10-3 and TRBJ2-7; weak D call: TRBD1 (6 bases). Looked up from germline, CDR1 is ENHRY and CDR2 is SYGVKD. Between the trimmed V and J ends, which lost 0 bases and 4 bases, there was a span of 10 bases. The CDR3 extends over 14 amino acids.

This clonotype has only a few counts. The chain combines TRBV24-1 with TRBJ2-7; D remains unclear. There are 14 residues in the CDR3. In germline, CDR1 is KGHDR, CDR2 SFDVKD. V was pared by 3 bases and J by 1 base, with 9 bases between. DNA for the CDR3: TGTGCCACCAGTGATCCTGCTTCATCCTACGAGCAGTACTTC. Translating it yields CATSDPASSYEQYF.

This clonotype came up many times. J is TRBJ1-2 and V is TRBV29-1; TRBD1 might be the D (5 bases). The V gene lost 7 bases and the J gene lost 3 bases, with 15 bases spanning the gap. The CDR3 is 13 amino acids. The V gene's germline CDR1 is SQVTM and CDR2 ANQGSEA. The CDR3 loop is CSGVRGDDYGYTF. DNA for the CDR3: TGCAGCGGGGTGAGGGGAGATGACTATGGCTACACCTTC.

Many counts were recorded for this clonotype. The rearrangement uses TRBV12-3 or TRBV12-4 and TRBJ2-2; a possible D gene is TRBD1 (6 bases). The CDR3 length is 14 residues. The V end was cut by 2 bases, the J end by 7 bases, with 11 bases between. The DNA for the CDR3 is TGTGCCAGCAGTTTACGGCAGGGGCTCGGGGAGCTGTTTTTT. Encoded protein: CASSLRQGLGELFF.

This clonotype has a count of ten or more. This chain connects TRBV5-1 to TRBJ1-2; no clear D. The CDR3 loop spans 16 amino acids. Germline V CDR1 and CDR2: SGHRS, YFSETQ. Trimming stripped 0 bases from V and 4 bases from J, with 16 bases between. CDR3 in amino acids: CASSLGRSLMGYGYTF. The CDR3 coding sequence is TGCGCCAGCAGCTTGGGAAGGTCATTGATGGGCTATGGCTACACCTTC.

In its sample, this clonotype was seen a few times. The chain joins TRBV5-1 to TRBJ2-2; D ambiguous. The V end lost 0 bases, the J end lost 3 bases, and 12 bases lay between the germline ends. The germline CDR1 and CDR2 sequences are SGHRS and YFSETQ. CDR3 length: 16 residues. Written as DNA, the CDR3 is TGCGCCAGCAGCTTGGGCGTTAGACGTGACACCGGGGAGCTGTTTTTT. Translation gives CASSLGVRRDTGELFF.

This clonotype has at least ten counts. As DNA, the CDR3 is TGTGCCAGCAGCTACAGGGGGCGGGGTACTGAAGCTTTCTTT. It codes for CASSYRGRGTEAFF. The rearrangement uses TRBV12-3 or TRBV12-4 and TRBJ1-1; 9 positions match TRBD1. The CDR3 contains 14 residues. V trimming: 6 bases; J trimming: 5 bases; junction bases outside the gene matches: 7.

The J gene is TRBJ2-5, the V gene TRBV12-3 or TRBV12-4, with 9 positions matching TRBD2. V shed 6 bases and J 2 bases; nucleotides not matched to a gene: 7. The CDR3 runs 15 residues. The CDR3 spells CASRPAGGPQETQYF. DNA for the CDR3: TGTGCCAGCAGGCCAGCGGGGGGCCCACAAGAGACCCAGTACTTC.

This clonotype has more than one count but fewer than ten. The rearrangement links TRBV12-3 or TRBV12-4 to TRBJ1-1; 7 positions agree with TRBD1. V trimming: 5 bases; J trimming: 0 bases; junction bases outside the gene matches: 6. The length of the CDR3 is 15 residues. CDR3 sequence: CASSPWGQLNTEAFF. The CDR3 coding sequence is TGTGCCAGCAGTCCGTGGGGACAGCTGAACACTGAAGCTTTCTTT.

A remark on this clonotype: A much larger clone differs by one base, so this may be a read error. This chain uses TRBV12-3 or TRBV12-4 with TRBJ1-5, with 9 bases matching TRBD1. The CDR3 contains 18 residues. CDR3 DNA sequence: TGTGCCAGCAGCCCGGACAGGGGAGGAGGGGTCCCCAATCAGCCCCAGAATTTT. Its protein product is CASSPDRGGGVPNQPQNF.

The chain combines TRBV20-1 with TRBJ2-7, with a tentative D call TRBD2 (6 bases). Trimming shortened V by 7 bases and J by 1 base, and 8 bases separated the two germline ends. CDR3 length equals 11 residues. CDR1 DFQATT and CDR2 SNEGSKA come from the germline V gene (reference sequence). CDR3: CSGRGSYEQYF. The CDR3 DNA reads TGCAGTGGGCGGGGATCCTACGAGCAGTACTTC.

In this sample, this clonotype turned up a few times. V and J are TRBV6-4 and TRBJ1-3; maybe TRBD1 (5 bases). V was cut by 8 bases and J by 0 bases, with 20 bases left in between. From germline, CDR1 is MRHNA and CDR2 SNTAGT. This CDR3 comprises 17 residues. CDR3 coding DNA: TGTGCCAGCCACCAGCCCGGGACTCAGAGCTCTGGAAACACCATATATTTT. It encodes CASHQPGTQSSGNTIYF.

This clonotype was recorded many times. The gene calls are TRBV9 and TRBJ1-1; D unclear. V gave up 4 bases and J gave up 2 bases, with 15 bases separating them. The CDR3 contains 15 residues. Per germline, CDR1 SGDLS and CDR2 YYNGEE. CDR3: CASSPTGYENTEAFF. CDR3 nucleotides: TGTGCCAGCAGCCCGACGGGGTATGAAAACACTGAAGCTTTCTTT.

This clonotype occurred many times. The rearrangement uses TRBV12-3 or TRBV12-4 and TRBJ1-1, with D perhaps matching TRBD1 (5 bases). This CDR3 has 16 residues. The germline V and J ends were trimmed by 4 bases and 0 bases, with 15 bases remaining between them. CDR3 residues: CASSWGRMDMNTEAFF. The CDR3 DNA reads as TGTGCCAGCAGTTGGGGCAGGATGGATATGAACACTGAAGCTTTCTTT.

This clonotype has a count of ten or more. The gene calls are TRBV6-5 and TRBJ1-1; TRBD1 is a possible D gene (6 bases). CDR3 size: 17 residues. Germline V gene sequence: CDR1 MNHEY, CDR2 SVGAGI. V was pared by 0 bases and J by 1 base, with 15 bases between. This chain's CDR3 is CASSYSIRLGANTEAFF. The DNA for the CDR3 is TGTGCCAGCAGTTACTCGATTAGGCTGGGGGCGAACACTGAAGCTTTCTTT.

The rearrangement joins TRBV4-1 to TRBJ2-5; 7 bases match TRBD1. Trimming took 1 base from V and 5 from J; bases not matched to a gene: 10. CDR1 is MGHRA and CDR2 is YSYEKL in the germline V gene. The CDR3 is 16 amino acids. The CDR3 sequence is CASSQVRGGSWETQYF. In nucleotides, the CDR3 is TGCGCCAGCAGCCAAGTCCGAGGGGGCAGTTGGGAGACCCAGTACTTC.

In this sample, this clonotype turned up many times. Written as DNA, the CDR3 is TGTGCCAGCAGTCGCGGAATCGGGGGCACCGGGGAGCTGTTTTTT. Residues: CASSRGIGGTGELFF. The rearrangement joins TRBV6-1 to TRBJ2-2; D possibly corresponds to TRBD2 (6 bases). Germline CDR1 and CDR2: MNHNS and SASEGT. CDR3 length equals 15 residues. V dropped 5 bases and J dropped 4 bases, with 14 bases sitting between them.

Remarks on this clonotype: A clone one base away is much larger, so this may be a read error. The V gene is TRBV30, the J gene TRBJ2-7; tentatively, D is TRBD1 or TRBD2 (5 bases each). Germline V CDR1 and CDR2: GTSNPN, SVGIG (reference sequence). V lost 0 bases and J 9 bases, leaving 15 bases between the germline ends. CDR3 length: 13 amino acids. The DNA of the CDR3 is TGTGCCTGGAGTGTCCAAGCCCTGGGGGTGCAGTACTTC. This gives the protein CAWSVQALGVQYF. Full variable domain (missing parts from reference TRBV30 and TRBJ2-7): SQTIHQWPATLVQPVGSPLSLECTVEGTSNPNLYWYRQAAGRGLQLLFYSVGIGQISSEVPQNLSASRPQDRQFILSSKKLLLSDSGFYLCAWSVQALGVQYFGPGTRLTVT.

This clonotype was observed at least ten times. The chain recombines TRBV7-2 with TRBJ2-2; possibly TRBD1 for D (6 bases). The germline V gene encodes CDR1 SGHTA and CDR2 FQGNSA. This CDR3 region has 14 residues. Trimming stripped 3 bases from V and 3 bases from J, with 8 bases between. This CDR3 is CASSFRGYTGELFF. The DNA of the CDR3 is TGTGCCAGCAGCTTCAGGGGCTACACCGGGGAGCTGTTTTTT.

Points on this clonotype: Possible read error: a much larger clone is one base away. The chain is built from TRBV30 and TRBJ2-5; D is unresolved. This CDR3 has 13 residues. The V end was cut by 0 bases, the J end by 1 base, with 6 bases between. CDR1 is GTSNPN and CDR2 is SVGIG in the germline V gene (reference sequence). CDR3 sequence (DNA): TGTGCCTGGAGTGTTGAAGGCCAAGAGACCCAGTACTTC. Its translation is CAWSVEGQETQYF.

The chain joins TRBV28 to TRBJ2-7, with D hard to call. Germline V gene lookup returns CDR1 MDHEN and CDR2 SYDVKM. CDR3 length: 14 amino acids. The ends were cut back, 4 bases at V and 4 bases at J, with 14 bases in the middle. CDR3 in amino acids: CASSSPRASYEQYF. The CDR3 bases are TGTGCCAGCAGTTCCCCTCGCGCCTCGTACGAGCAGTACTTC.

As regards this clonotype: This could be a read error, since a much larger clone is one nucleotide away. The chain couples TRBV19 to TRBJ1-1; D uncertain. The CDR3 covers 12 residues. Germline lookup yields CDR1 LNHDA and CDR2 SQIVND (reference sequence). The CDR3 DNA is TGTGCCAGTAGTGCCGGGCCCTTTGAAGCTTGCTTT. The encoded protein is CASSAGPFEACF. The entire variable domain, with the rest obtained from reference TRBV19 and TRBJ1-1, is as follows: DGGITQSPKYLFRKEGQNVTLSCEQNLNHDAMYWYRQDPGQGLRLIYYSQIVNDFQKGDIAEGYSVSREKKESFPLTVTSAQKNPTAFYLCASSAGPFEACFGQGTRLTVV.

This clonotype was found many times. CDR3 residues: CASSHTGAEAFF. CDR3 DNA sequence: TGTGCCAGCAGCCATACGGGGGCTGAAGCTTTCTTT. This sequence joins TRBV14 and TRBJ1-1; the D gene is possibly TRBD1 (5 bases). Trimming removed 3 bases from V and 6 bases from J, with 8 bases in between. There are 12 residues in the CDR3. Germline V gene data show CDR1 as SGHDN and CDR2 as FVKESK.

This clonotype was found many times. The chain has TRBV12-3 or TRBV12-4 and TRBJ1-2; tentatively, D is TRBD1 (6 bases). The CDR3 totals 13 residues. The V end was cut by 5 bases, the J end by 4 bases, with 11 bases between. The CDR3 DNA reads as TGTGCCAGCAGTCTGCGACAGGCCTATGGCTACACCTTC. Translated: CASSLRQAYGYTF.

There are a few counts of this clonotype. V and J are TRBV5-4 and TRBJ2-7; 11 bases agree with TRBD1. V was clipped by 3 bases and J by 0 bases; unmatched bases: 8. The CDR3 length is 17 residues. Germline CDR1 and CDR2: SGHNT and YYREEE (reference sequence). CDR3 in amino acids: CASSWDRGTYLSYEQYF. The CDR3 DNA reads as TGTGCCAGCAGCTGGGACAGGGGGACGTATCTCTCCTACGAGCAGTACTTC.

The chain links TRBV12-3 or TRBV12-4 to TRBJ2-7; 8 nucleotides agree with TRBD1. This CDR3 is 15 amino acids long. Germline trimming cut 2 bases from V and 2 bases from J; bases unmatched to any gene: 5. Here the CDR3 DNA reads TGTGCCAGCAGTTTAAAGGGACAGGCCACCTACGAGCAGTACTTC. This sequence encodes CASSLKGQATYEQYF.

This clonotype was counted many times. The DNA of the CDR3 is TGTGCCAGCAGTTTGAGTGGGCGGGGTGAAGCTTTCTTT. Translated: CASSLSGRGEAFF. The V and J genes are TRBV28 and TRBJ1-1, with D unresolved. Trimming pared 3 bases from V and 7 bases from J, leaving 12 bases between. The V gene's germline CDR1 is MDHEN and CDR2 SYDVKM. The CDR3 has 13 amino acids.